The T cell receptor (beta chain) under discussion was sequenced for a study of T-cell memory formation after mild COVID-19. Study-level information: Largely donor-specific TCR clusters were found. General study results and limits: Clones contracting day 15 to 85 were balanced CD4/CD8; later expanders leaned CD4+. Proof of SARS-CoV-2 specificity was absent for the second-wave clones that crested on day 37.

Using its own MiXCR run on the 5' RACE reads, TCRdb lists one record per CDR3 protein. The sample shows about 400,000 distinct CDR3 sequences, less than 25% of them seen only once. Points on this clonotype: Its antigen is not identified.

Germline CDR1 DFQATT, CDR2 SNEGSKA (reference sequence). There are 17 residues in the CDR3. V dropped 0 bases and J dropped 3 bases, with 17 bases sitting between them. The chain recombines TRBV20-1 with TRBJ1-4, with D maybe TRBD1 (6 bases). This clonotype was sampled from an adult woman who had mild COVID-19 (a few samples of this study predate the infection). Cell type and time point are not known. The sample was PBMCs or a T cell subset sorted from them (not recorded which). CDR3 sequence (DNA): TGCAGTGCTAGAGATCTCTCGGGGGCGAGGGCTAATGAAAAACTGTTTTTT. Its protein product is CSARDLSGARANEKLFF.